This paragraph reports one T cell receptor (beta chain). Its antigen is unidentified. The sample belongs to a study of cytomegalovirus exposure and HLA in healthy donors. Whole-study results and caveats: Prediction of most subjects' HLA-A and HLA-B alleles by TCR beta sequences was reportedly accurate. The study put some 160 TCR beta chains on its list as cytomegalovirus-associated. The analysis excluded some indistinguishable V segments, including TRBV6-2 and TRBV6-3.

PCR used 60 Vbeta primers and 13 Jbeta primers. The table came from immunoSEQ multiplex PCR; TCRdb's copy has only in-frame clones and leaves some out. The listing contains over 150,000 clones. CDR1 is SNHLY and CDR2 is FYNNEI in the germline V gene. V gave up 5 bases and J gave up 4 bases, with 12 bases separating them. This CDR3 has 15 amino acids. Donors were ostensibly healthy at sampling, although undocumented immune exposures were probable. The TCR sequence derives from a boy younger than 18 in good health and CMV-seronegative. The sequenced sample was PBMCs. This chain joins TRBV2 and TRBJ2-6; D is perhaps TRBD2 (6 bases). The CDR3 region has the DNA TGTGCCAGCAGTATGGAGGGTATGGGGGCCAACGTCCTGACTTTC. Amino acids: CASSMEGMGANVLTF. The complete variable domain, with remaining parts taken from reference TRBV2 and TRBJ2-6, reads EPEVTQTPSHQVTQMGQEVILRCVPISNHLYFYWYRQILGQKVEFLVSFYNNEISEKSEIFDDQFSVERPDGSNFTLKIRSTKLEDSAMYFCASSMEGMGANVLTFGAGSRLTVL.